These 30 T cell receptor beta chains share one sample of origin, sequenced in a study of beta chain features in type 1 diabetes. The whole isolated RNA underwent reverse transcription, so sequencing captured expressed TCRB transcripts. TCRdb keeps only in-frame clones here, not all; method: immunoSEQ multiplex PCR. The sample has 600,000 to 700,000 clones, around an eighth seen once. Study-level findings and limits: Among patients with Type 1 diabetes, TCRB CDR3s were moderately but significantly shorter in every one of the four CD4+ subsets.

These receptors have no identified antigens. The material sequenced was naive CD4+ T cells from blood. The origin of the receptors is a man aged 25-45 years with type 1 diabetes.

V and J are TRBV7-2 and TRBJ2-3, with TRBD1 identical over 8 bases. After removal of 4 bases from V and 6 bases from J, the junction contained 9 bases not matched to a gene. The germline V gene has CDR1 SGHTA and CDR2 FQGNSA. The CDR3 covers 15 residues. CDR3 loop: CASSWTGNPPDTQYF. The CDR3 nucleotides are TGTGCCAGCAGCTGGACAGGGAATCCCCCCGATACGCAGTATTTT.

The rearrangement uses TRBV19 and TRBJ2-6; D is perhaps TRBD1 (6 bases). From germline, CDR1 is LNHDA and CDR2 SQIVND (reference sequence). V shed 9 bases and J shed 3 bases, with 21 bases lying between them. CDR3 size: 17 residues. CDR3 in amino acids: CASEVGRGLLGANVLTF. CDR3 nucleotide sequence: TGTGCCAGCGAAGTAGGCAGGGGTCTACTTGGGGCCAACGTCCTGACTTTC.

This clone was seen ten or more times. This sequence joins TRBV5-4 and TRBJ1-6, with TRBD1 matching 8 bases. The trim removed 3 bases at V and 7 bases at J, leaving 6 bases unmatched. There are 15 residues in the CDR3. The germline V gene has CDR1 SGHNT and CDR2 YYREEE (reference sequence). This CDR3 is CASSSKTGVNSPLHF. Written as DNA, the CDR3 is TGTGCCAGCAGCTCGAAGACAGGGGTGAATTCACCCCTCCACTTT.

This clone occurred a few times. The V and J genes are TRBV11-1 and TRBJ2-5, with 8 bases fitting TRBD1. The V gene end was trimmed by 5 bases and the J gene end by 0 bases; junction bases not matched to a gene: 5. Germline CDR1 SGHAT, CDR2 FQDESV (reference sequence). The CDR3 is 15 residues long. In nucleotides, the CDR3 is TGTGCCAGCAGCCCCCGGGACAGGTACCAAGAGACCCAGTACTTC. Amino acids: CASSPRDRYQETQYF.

The chain joins TRBV5-1 to TRBJ2-7, with D hard to call. The CDR3 is 15 residues long. Between the trimmed V and J ends, which lost 3 bases and 1 base, there was a span of 14 bases. Germline V gene sequence: CDR1 SGHRS, CDR2 YFSETQ. DNA of the CDR3: TGCGCCAGCAGCTCGGAGCCGGGTACATCCTACGAGCAGTACTTC. Translating gives CASSSEPGTSYEQYF.

This clone was seen a handful of times. The chain couples TRBV4-2 to TRBJ2-1, with 8 bases fitting TRBD2. The CDR3 has 17 residues. Germline lookup yields CDR1 LGHNA and CDR2 YNFKEQ. V lost 4 bases to trimming and J lost 4 bases; unmatched junction nucleotides: 12. CDR3 bases: TGTGCCAGCAGCCTCCGAAAGGGAGCGGGGGCTTACAATGAGCAGTTCTTC. Protein: CASSLRKGAGAYNEQFF.

Only one count was recorded for this clone. The chain carries TRBV5-1 and TRBJ2-3, with D unresolved. The ends were cut back, 1 base at V and 1 base at J, with 7 bases in the middle. This CDR3 has 14 amino acids. Germline V lookup: CDR1 SGHRS, CDR2 YFSETQ. Written as DNA, the CDR3 is TGCGCCAGCAGCTTGATAGAGGGCACAGATACGCAGTATTTT. This codes for CASSLIEGTDTQYF.

V is TRBV29-1 and J is TRBJ1-3; D unclear. The germline V gene encodes CDR1 SQVTM and CDR2 ANQGSEA. CDR3 length: 14 amino acids. The V and J ends lost 0 bases and 0 bases respectively, with 6 bases between them. CDR3 DNA: TGCAGCGTTGAAGATCTGAGCTCTGGAAACACCATATATTTT. Protein sequence: CSVEDLSSGNTIYF.

The chain carries TRBV25-1 and TRBJ1-2, with D possibly TRBD1 on 6 matching bases. Per germline, CDR1 MGHDK and CDR2 SYGVNS. Deletions cut 8 bases from V and 4 bases from J, with 11 bases between. The CDR3 runs to 12 residues. The CDR3 nucleotides are TGTGCCAGCGGCAGGGGCGGCTATGGCTACACCTTC. Its translation is CASGRGGYGYTF.

The V and J genes are TRBV18 and TRBJ1-5, with TRBD1 matching over 8 bases. With 4 bases clipped from V and 0 bases from J, the junction kept 8 bases outside the gene matches. Per the germline V gene, CDR1 is KGHSH and CDR2 is LQKENI. The CDR3 runs 17 residues. As DNA, the CDR3 is TGTGCCAGCTCACTTGCCGGGACAGGAAATAGCAATCAGCCCCAGCATTTT. Its translation: CASSLAGTGNSNQPQHF. The whole variable domain, remainder taken from reference TRBV18 and TRBJ1-5, is NAGVMQNPRHLVRRRGQEARLRCSPMKGHSHVYWYRQLPEEGLKFMVYLQKENIIDESGMPKERFSAEFPKEGPSILRIQQVVRGDSAAYFCASSLAGTGNSNQPQHFGDGTRLSIL.

This clone was detected a few times. The V gene is TRBV2, the J gene TRBJ1-6, with TRBD1 identical over 10 bases. The CDR3 spans 13 residues. CDR1 and CDR2 from the germline V gene are SNHLY and FYNNEI. J was trimmed by 7 bases and V by 8 bases; bases with no gene match: 2. This chain's CDR3 is CASSGQGNSPLHF. CDR3 nucleotides: TGTGCCAGCTCGGGACAGGGGAATTCACCCCTCCACTTT. Supplemented by reference TRBV2 and TRBJ1-6, the full variable domain reads EPEVTQTPSHQVTQMGQEVILRCVPISNHLYFYWYRQILGQKVEFLVSFYNNEISEKSEIFDDQFSVERPDGSNFTLKIRSTKLEDSAMYFCASSGQGNSPLHFGNGTRLTVT.

This chain links TRBV28 with TRBJ2-4; D possibly corresponds to TRBD2 (6 bases). The CDR3 is 15 residues long. CDR1 is MDHEN and CDR2 is SYDVKM in the germline V gene. V was clipped by 7 bases and J by 0 bases, with 13 bases between them. CDR3 sequence reads: CASTPEGLAKNIQYF. The CDR3 DNA is TGTGCCAGCACCCCCGAGGGACTAGCCAAAAACATTCAGTACTTC.

This clone was picked up a small number of times. This chain connects TRBV5-1 to TRBJ2-7, with D possibly matching TRBD1 (5 bases). V was clipped by 7 bases and J by 6 bases, with 38 bases between them. The CDR3 length is 20 residues. Germline-derived CDR1 and CDR2 are SGHRS and YFSETQ. In nucleotides, the CDR3 is TGCGCCAGCGGTTACGCCTGGGGCTCTAAAAGCTTTTCTAGTCGAACCGAGCAGTACTTC. This codes for CASGYAWGSKSFSSRTEQYF.

The chain employs TRBV7-9 and TRBJ2-5; a possible D gene is TRBD1 (6 bases). V was trimmed by 10 bases and J by 1 base, leaving 7 bases between them. This CDR3 has 11 amino acids. The germline gives CDR1 SEHNR, CDR2 FQNEAQ (reference sequence). The chain's CDR3 is CATTGQETQYF. The CDR3 DNA follows: TGTGCCACGACAGGCCAAGAGACCCAGTACTTC. The complete variable domain, with remaining parts taken from reference TRBV7-9 and TRBJ2-5, reads DTGVSQNPRHKITKRGQNVTFRCDPISEHNRLYWYRQTLGQGPEFLTYFQNEAQLEKSRLLSDRFSAERPKGSFSTLEIQRTEQGDSAMYLCATTGQETQYFGPGTRLLVL.

This clone was picked up a small number of times. The CDR3 nucleotides read TGTGCCAGCAGCCGGCCGGGTGGCGAGCAGTACTTC. This encodes CASSRPGGEQYF. This rearrangement joins TRBV11-3 to TRBJ2-7; D is uncertain. The ends were cut back, 5 bases at V and 6 bases at J, with 11 bases in the middle. Germline CDR1 and CDR2: SGHNT and YENEEA. This CDR3 comprises 12 residues. The variable domain in full, completed from reference TRBV11-3 and TRBJ2-7, reads EAGVVQSPRYKIIEKKQPVAFWCNPISGHNTLYWYLQNLGQGPELLIRYENEEAVDDSQLPKDRFSAERLKGVDSTLKIQPAELGDSAVYLCASSRPGGEQYFGPGTRLTVT.

This clone came up a few times. The chain recombines TRBV6-5 with TRBJ2-7, with 9 bases fitting TRBD1. The CDR3 is made up of 15 amino acids. The germline V gene encodes CDR1 MNHEY and CDR2 SVGAGI. V trimming: 5 bases; J trimming: 4 bases; junction bases outside the gene matches: 9. CDR3: CASSQTGGGQYEQYF. For the CDR3, the DNA is TGTGCCAGCAGTCAAACAGGGGGCGGACAGTACGAGCAGTACTTC.

This clone was recorded once. The chain uses TRBV5-6 and TRBJ1-2, with D uncertain. V was trimmed by 4 bases and J by 5 bases, leaving 15 bases between them. Germline V gene lookup returns CDR1 SGHDT and CDR2 YYEEEE. There are 14 residues in the CDR3. The CDR3 nucleotides are TGTGCCAGCAGCATATACAGTGAGAGATATGGCTACACCTTC. This codes for CASSIYSERYGYTF.

This clone has at least ten counts. This rearrangement joins TRBV28 to TRBJ2-3; 7 nucleotides line up with TRBD1. Germline lookup yields CDR1 MDHEN and CDR2 SYDVKM. This CDR3 contains 15 residues. Trimming took 6 bases from V and 8 from J; bases not matched to a gene: 14. The CDR3 reads CASSQLQGPVRTQYF. The CDR3 DNA reads as TGTGCCAGCAGCCAGTTACAGGGGCCGGTCCGTACGCAGTATTTT.

This clone was counted a few times. The CDR3 spells CSVETRHYNEQFF. The CDR3 DNA reads as TGCAGCGTTGAAACGAGGCACTACAATGAGCAGTTCTTC. The rearrangement links TRBV29-1 to TRBJ2-1; D gene uncertain. V was clipped by 2 bases and J by 3 bases, with 8 bases between them. The CDR3 spans 13 residues. Germline V gene sequence: CDR1 SQVTM, CDR2 ANQGSEA.

The chain employs TRBV27 and TRBJ1-5, with 9 bases aligning to TRBD1. The CDR3 extends over 15 amino acids. V shed 7 bases and J 2 bases; nucleotides not matched to a gene: 6. Germline CDR1 and CDR2: MNHEY and SMNVEV (reference sequence). CDR3 in DNA: TGTGCCAGCAAATTACAGGGGGCAGGCAATCAGCCCCAGCATTTT. This encodes CASKLQGAGNQPQHF.

There are a few counts of this clone. V and J are TRBV28 and TRBJ2-7; 7 nucleotides align to TRBD1. The length of the CDR3 is 14 residues. The germline CDR1 and CDR2 sequences are MDHEN and SYDVKM. Losses at the gene ends were 7 bases for V and 2 bases for J; bases not matched to a gene: 8. CDR3 amino acids: CASTPGQGAYEQYF. Here the CDR3 DNA reads TGTGCCAGCACTCCGGGCCAGGGGGCCTACGAGCAGTACTTC.

This clone has just a few counts. The J gene is TRBJ2-2, the V gene TRBV15, with TRBD1 identical over 7 bases. Germline V gives CDR1 LNHNV, CDR2 YYDKDF (reference sequence). The junction had 8 bases not matched to a gene; V was cut back by 6 bases and J by 4 bases. This CDR3 comprises 15 residues. The CDR3 DNA follows: TGTGCCACCAGTTCAGAGGGGGCCACCACCGGGGAGCTGTTTTTT. Encoded protein: CATSSEGATTGELFF.

The chain links TRBV7-6 to TRBJ2-7; weak D call: TRBD1 (5 bases). V dropped 5 bases and J dropped 3 bases, with 17 bases sitting between them. CDR3 length equals 15 residues. The germline CDR1 and CDR2 sequences are SGHVS and FNYEAQ. Here the CDR3 reads CASSLSTDTIYEQYF. The DNA for the CDR3 is TGTGCCAGCAGCCTGTCCACGGACACCATCTACGAGCAGTACTTC.

In nucleotides, the CDR3 is TGTGCCAGCAGTGACCCCTCTGGGGCCAACGTCCTGACTTTC. Translated, it gives CASSDPSGANVLTF. This rearrangement joins TRBV28 to TRBJ2-6; D call uncertain. This CDR3 contains 14 residues. Germline CDR1 MDHEN, CDR2 SYDVKM. Trimming took off 5 bases at V and 0 bases at J, with 5 bases between the two ends.

The rearrangement joins TRBV19 to TRBJ1-1; unclear D gene. Germline-derived CDR1 and CDR2 are LNHDA and SQIVND (reference sequence). Trimming removed 6 bases at V and 3 bases at J, with 14 bases between. CDR3 length: 14 residues. CDR3 nucleotides: TGTGCCAGTAGAAAGTCCGGGTACGACACTGAAGCTTTCTTT. This sequence encodes CASRKSGYDTEAFF.

The V and J genes are TRBV23-1 and TRBJ2-7; D possibly matches TRBD1 or TRBD2 (8 bases each). TRBV23-1 is treated as an ORF (open reading frame) with a function not yet certain. CDR3 length: 17 amino acids. V was pared by 3 bases and J by 6 bases, with 24 bases between. The CDR3 coding sequence is TGCGCCAGCAGTCATCCCACGGGAGGGCAGGGGGCTTTCGAGCAGTACTTC. This translates into CASSHPTGGQGAFEQYF.

V and J are TRBV9 and TRBJ1-2; 7 nucleotides match TRBD1. CDR1 and CDR2 (germline): SGDLS, YYNGEE. After removal of 0 bases from V and 4 bases from J, the junction contained 3 bases not matched to a gene. The CDR3 totals 14 residues. CDR3 loop: CASSVAGGFYGYTF. The CDR3 bases are TGTGCCAGCAGCGTAGCAGGGGGGTTCTATGGCTACACCTTC.

The J gene is TRBJ2-3, the V gene TRBV7-2; TRBD2 matches at 11 bases. Trimming cost V 3 bases and J 1 base; bases outside gene matches: 3. This CDR3 comprises 16 residues. Germline lookup yields CDR1 SGHTA and CDR2 FQGNSA. In nucleotides, the CDR3 is TGTGCCAGCAGCTTCCCGGGACTAGCGGGCACAGATACGCAGTATTTT. It codes for CASSFPGLAGTDTQYF.

The J gene is TRBJ1-5, the V gene TRBV30; weak D call: TRBD1 (6 bases). The CDR3 runs 12 residues. The V end lost 3 bases, the J end lost 9 bases, and 12 bases lay between the germline ends. Germline CDR1 and CDR2: GTSNPN and SVGIG (reference sequence). CDR3 DNA sequence: TGTGCCTGGAGCGGAGGGGGACTGCCCCAGCATTTT. Its protein is CAWSGGGLPQHF.

There are a few counts of this clone. The chain employs TRBV4-2 and TRBJ1-3, with D uncertain. The CDR3 covers 15 residues. CDR1 and CDR2 (germline): LGHNA, YNFKEQ. The V and J ends lost 0 bases and 0 bases respectively, with 6 bases between them. CDR3 coding DNA: TGTGCCAGCAGCCAAGAGACAAGCTCTGGAAACACCATATATTTT. It is translated as CASSQETSSGNTIYF.